This T cell receptor (beta chain) was captured by sequencing in a study of blood T cell repertoires in COVID-19. As for the study in general: Whether acute or convalescent, the COVID-19 samples came from the United States, Italy and Spain.

Assay used: immunoSEQ multiplex PCR; TCRdb lists only in-frame clones, some missing. The repertoire includes about 45,000 clones, roughly 90% of them detected once, and roughly 9.2% sits in the top ten. V was clipped by 7 bases and J by 2 bases; unmatched bases: 10. Germline loops: CDR1 GTSNPN, CDR2 SVGIG (reference sequence). The CDR3 extends over 15 amino acids. The clonotype originates from a human donor in a cohort sampled during active COVID-19. V usage is TRBV30 and J usage is TRBJ2-3; 9 bases are a match to TRBD2. Material for sequencing was peripheral blood. The CDR3 loop reads CAFSRSGGPTDTQYF. The CDR3 coding sequence is TGTGCCTTTTCGCGAAGCGGGGGGCCCACAGATACGCAGTATTTT.